The 29 T cell receptor beta chains given below trace back to one sample, sequenced in a study of blood T cell repertoires in COVID-19. Libraries were prepared by immunoSEQ multiplex PCR; TCRdb keeps only in-frame clonotypes and omits some of them. The repertoire includes 330,000 or so clones, roughly 90% of them detected once, and around 9.9% sits in the top ten. Input material: peripheral blood. All receptors come from a man aged 25-40 years with COVID-19, enrolled during active disease.

This chain links TRBV25-1 with TRBJ2-5, with a weak D call TRBD1 (6 bases). The CDR3 runs to 17 residues. Trimming removed 6 bases at V and 3 bases at J, with 23 bases between. The germline V gene has CDR1 MGHDK and CDR2 SYGVNS. CDR3 region: CASSLYGTSPLKETQYF. The DNA of the CDR3 is TGTGCCAGCAGCCTATACGGGACAAGCCCCTTGAAAGAGACCCAGTACTTC.

The V call is TRBV4-3, the J call TRBJ2-5; tentative D call: TRBD1 (6 bases). The V end lost 2 bases, the J end lost 4 bases, and 14 bases lay between the germline ends. CDR1 and CDR2 from the germline V gene are LGHNA and YSLEER. CDR3 length: 15 residues. This CDR3 is CASSQSRGFGETQYF. The DNA of the CDR3 is TGCGCCAGCAGCCAAAGCAGGGGATTCGGAGAGACCCAGTACTTC.

The gene calls are TRBV11-1 and TRBJ2-7; D is perhaps TRBD2 (7 bases). The germline CDR1 and CDR2 sequences are SGHAT and FQDESV (reference sequence). The CDR3 runs 14 residues. V was trimmed by 1 base and J by 11 bases, leaving 18 bases between them. In DNA form, the CDR3 reads TGTGCCAGCAGCTTAGTTCGGACAGCGGGGAGCGAGTACTTC. Protein product: CASSLVRTAGSEYF.

This clone appeared once. The chain employs TRBV4-3 and TRBJ2-7, with 8 bases identical to TRBD1. The J segment lost 5 bases and the V segment lost 2 bases, leaving 11 bases of the junction unmatched. The germline V gene has CDR1 LGHNA and CDR2 YSLEER. The CDR3 has 16 amino acids. CDR3 residues: CASSQTFAAGGDEQYF. CDR3 DNA: TGCGCCAGCAGCCAAACGTTTGCGGCAGGGGGCGACGAGCAGTACTTC.

This chain links TRBV6-5 with TRBJ2-1, with 10 bases identical to TRBD1. V shed 0 bases and J 7 bases; nucleotides not matched to a gene: 3. Germline CDR1 reads MNHEY; CDR2 reads SVGAGI. This CDR3 is built from 15 residues. DNA for the CDR3: TGTGCCAGCAGTTACTCAGGGGGACAGGGGAATGAGCAGTTCTTC. It specifies CASSYSGGQGNEQFF.

J is TRBJ1-2 and V is TRBV2; maybe TRBD1 (6 bases). Trimming took 2 bases from V and 2 from J, leaving 6 bases between them. Germline V gene lookup returns CDR1 SNHLY and CDR2 FYNNEI. The CDR3 runs to 13 residues. CDR3 sequence: CASSEQGNYGYTF. In nucleotides, the CDR3 is TGTGCCAGCAGTGAACAGGGGAACTATGGCTACACCTTC.

The chain combines TRBV6-5 with TRBJ1-5, with D unresolved. Deletions cut 5 bases from V and 0 bases from J, with 5 bases between. Germline CDR1 is MNHEY and CDR2 is SVGAGI. The CDR3 is made up of 13 amino acids. The CDR3 nucleotides are TGTGCCAGCAGTATCAATAGCAATCAGCCCCAGCATTTT. This sequence encodes CASSINSNQPQHF.

This clone was seen just once. V usage is TRBV30 and J usage is TRBJ1-4; 7 bases match TRBD1. This CDR3 is built from 15 residues. V lost 3 bases to trimming and J lost 8 bases; unmatched junction nucleotides: 12. CDR1 is GTSNPN and CDR2 is SVGIG in the germline V gene (reference sequence). This CDR3 reads CAWSQGTGVGEKLFF. The CDR3 DNA is TGTGCCTGGAGCCAGGGAACAGGGGTCGGCGAAAAACTGTTTTTT.

The J gene is TRBJ2-1, the V gene TRBV2; D perhaps matches TRBD1 (5 bases). The CDR3 has 14 amino acids. The V and J ends lost 7 bases and 0 bases respectively, with 10 bases between them. The V gene's germline CDR1 is SNHLY and CDR2 FYNNEI. The CDR3 protein is CASTRQSSYNEQFF. The CDR3 nucleotides are TGTGCCAGCACCCGACAGAGCTCCTACAATGAGCAGTTCTTC.

This chain joins TRBV4-3 and TRBJ2-2; D gene uncertain. Germline assignment: CDR1 LGHNA and CDR2 YSLEER. Trimming shortened V by 0 bases and J by 4 bases, and 12 bases separated the two germline ends. CDR3 size: 16 residues. CDR3 loop: CASSQDSNFATGELFF. CDR3 nucleotides: TGCGCCAGCAGCCAAGATAGTAACTTCGCCACCGGGGAGCTGTTTTTT.

V is TRBV3-1 (or the pseudogene TRBV3-2) and J is TRBJ1-2; perhaps TRBD1 as D (5 bases). This CDR3 has 13 amino acids. Deletions cut 4 bases from V and 8 bases from J, with 14 bases between. CDR1 and CDR2 (germline): LGHDT, YNNKEL (reference sequence). CDR3 in amino acids: CASSLRLGHGYTF. CDR3 DNA sequence: TGTGCCAGCAGCCTACGCCTGGGGCACGGCTACACCTTC.

V is TRBV24-1 and J is TRBJ1-2, with 7 bases aligning to TRBD1. Trimming took 8 bases from V and 2 from J; bases not matched to a gene: 13. Germline values: CDR1 KGHDR, CDR2 SFDVKD. The CDR3 is made up of 16 amino acids. CDR3 DNA sequence: TGTGCCACCACCGCGGGTAGGACAGGTGGCAACTATGGCTACACCTTC. Translated: CATTAGRTGGNYGYTF.

V and J are TRBV18 and TRBJ1-1, with unresolved D. CDR1 and CDR2 (germline): KGHSH, LQKENI. The V end lost 5 bases, the J end lost 1 base, and 8 bases lay between the germline ends. The CDR3 totals 13 residues. The CDR3 spells CASSTTANTEAFF. As DNA, the CDR3 is TGTGCCAGCTCAACCACAGCGAACACTGAAGCTTTCTTT.

This chain links TRBV7-2 with TRBJ2-3, with 8 bases identical to TRBD1. This CDR3 is 15 amino acids long. The trim removed 3 bases at V and 1 base at J, leaving 3 bases unmatched. Germline-derived CDR1 and CDR2 are SGHTA and FQGNSA. CDR3 protein: CASSLQGAGTDTQYF. The CDR3 bases are TGTGCCAGCAGCTTGCAGGGGGCTGGCACAGATACGCAGTATTTT.

In its sample, this clone was seen once. This chain connects TRBV3-1 (or the pseudogene TRBV3-2) to TRBJ2-1, with 7 nucleotides matching TRBD2. The V gene end was trimmed by 1 base and the J gene end by 4 bases; junction bases not matched to a gene: 13. The CDR3 loop spans 18 amino acids. Germline CDR1 and CDR2: LGHDT and YNNKEL (reference sequence). CDR3 sequence: CASSQGLAAERRYNEQFF. CDR3 in DNA: TGTGCCAGCAGCCAAGGACTAGCCGCTGAACGAAGGTACAATGAGCAGTTCTTC.

This clone turned up a few times. The chain links TRBV29-1 to TRBJ1-1, with no clear D. V gave up 6 bases and J gave up 1 base, with 12 bases separating them. CDR3 length: 13 residues. The germline gives CDR1 SQVTM, CDR2 ANQGSEA. CDR3 protein: CSVSTFQNTEAFF. Written as DNA, the CDR3 is TGCAGCGTATCGACTTTCCAGAACACTGAAGCTTTCTTT.

The chain carries TRBV13 and TRBJ2-2, with D perhaps matching TRBD1 (6 bases). V lost 6 bases and J lost 3, with 20 bases in between. In germline, CDR1 is PRHDT, CDR2 FYEKMQ (reference sequence). CDR3 length equals 17 residues. Here the CDR3 DNA reads TGTGCCAGCAGTCCACTCACAGGGCTAATGTACACCGGGGAGCTGTTTTTT. Protein: CASSPLTGLMYTGELFF.

DNA of the CDR3: TGTGCCAGCAGCTTTGACAGGGGGAGTGAGCAGTTCTTC. Protein: CASSFDRGSEQFF. The chain links TRBV7-7 to TRBJ2-1, with 9 nucleotides matching TRBD1. With V trimmed by 3 bases and J by 9 bases, 3 bases remained unmatched. Germline CDR1 is SSHAT and CDR2 is FNYEAQ (reference sequence). CDR3 length equals 13 residues.

The V call is TRBV5-1, the J call TRBJ2-5; tentatively, D is TRBD1 (6 bases). This CDR3 is built from 16 residues. V was cut by 3 bases and J by 2 bases, with 17 bases left in between. CDR1 is SGHRS and CDR2 is YFSETQ in the germline V gene. The CDR3 loop reads CASSSRPTGRQETQYF. As DNA, the CDR3 is TGCGCCAGCAGCTCAAGACCGACAGGCCGGCAAGAGACCCAGTACTTC.

V gene TRBV12-5 combines with J gene TRBJ2-7; 7 positions agree with TRBD1. Looked up from germline, CDR1 is LGHNT and CDR2 is FRNRAP. With 5 bases clipped from V and 5 bases from J, the junction kept 12 bases outside the gene matches. The CDR3 has 15 residues. CDR3 coding DNA: TGTGCTAGTGGTCCCCTGACAGGGCGGTACCACGAGCAGTACTTC. Translated, it gives CASGPLTGRYHEQYF.

This clone was seen just once. This chain uses TRBV25-1 with TRBJ1-1; no reliable D call. The CDR3 contains 16 residues. V was trimmed by 4 bases and J by 0 bases, leaving 15 bases between them. From germline, CDR1 is MGHDK and CDR2 SYGVNS. This CDR3 reads CASSARWGEMNTEAFF. CDR3 coding DNA: TGTGCCAGCAGTGCCCGCTGGGGAGAAATGAACACTGAAGCTTTCTTT.

This chain links TRBV28 with TRBJ2-7; possible D gene TRBD1, 6 bases. CDR1 and CDR2 from the germline V gene are MDHEN and SYDVKM. There are 14 residues in the CDR3. Between the trimmed V and J ends, which lost 6 bases and 3 bases, there was a span of 15 bases. The CDR3: CASRTGTSHYEQYF. The DNA for the CDR3 is TGTGCCAGCAGAACCGGGACATCCCACTACGAGCAGTACTTC.

V and J are TRBV18 and TRBJ2-2; a weak D match, TRBD1 (5 bases). Germline V gene lookup returns CDR1 KGHSH and CDR2 LQKENI. The V and J ends lost 1 base and 3 bases respectively, with 6 bases between them. This CDR3 is built from 14 residues. The CDR3 DNA follows: TGTGCCAGCTCACCACGACAGCACACCGGGGAGCTGTTTTTT. This translates into CASSPRQHTGELFF.

The J gene is TRBJ2-1, the V gene TRBV24-1, with 11 positions matching TRBD2. This CDR3 is built from 17 residues. Germline values: CDR1 KGHDR, CDR2 SFDVKD. J gave up 5 bases and V 3 bases, and 8 bases lay outside the gene matches. In DNA, the CDR3 is TGTGCCACCAGTGATCCCGGGACTAGCGGTATAGACAATGAGCAGTTCTTC. Protein product: CATSDPGTSGIDNEQFF.

The chain couples TRBV11-2 to TRBJ2-7, with no clear D. This CDR3 region has 15 residues. V was trimmed by 3 bases and J by 5 bases, leaving 17 bases between them. The germline V gene encodes CDR1 SGHAT and CDR2 FQNNGV. The CDR3 reads CASSFTSVRSHEQYF. In nucleotides, the CDR3 is TGTGCCAGCAGCTTTACGTCAGTCAGGTCCCACGAGCAGTACTTC.

The chain links TRBV11-3 to TRBJ2-3; 7 nucleotides agree with TRBD1. V lost 4 bases and J lost 1; bases outside the gene matches: 5. Looked up from germline, CDR1 is SGHNT and CDR2 is YENEEA. CDR3 length: 15 amino acids. The chain's CDR3 is CASSYRTGGTDTQYF. In nucleotides, the CDR3 is TGTGCCAGCAGCTACAGGACAGGTGGCACAGATACGCAGTATTTT.

This chain links TRBV19 with TRBJ2-1, with 9 bases aligning to TRBD1. Germline V gene lookup returns CDR1 LNHDA and CDR2 SQIVND (reference sequence). This CDR3 contains 16 residues. V shed 1 base and J 6 bases; nucleotides not matched to a gene: 7. The CDR3 region has the DNA TGTGCCAGTAGTATAGGGACAGGGGCTATACTCAATGAGCAGTTCTTC. Translation gives CASSIGTGAILNEQFF.

The chain employs TRBV7-9 and TRBJ1-5; 7 nucleotides align to TRBD1. Unmatched junction bases numbered 3, after V lost 1 base and J lost 9 bases. This CDR3 has 13 residues. CDR1 is SEHNR and CDR2 is FQNEAQ in the germline V gene (reference sequence). CDR3 bases: TGTGCCAGCAGCTTAGAGGCAGGGGGGCCCCAGCATTTT. Protein sequence: CASSLEAGGPQHF.

The rearrangement links TRBV10-3 to TRBJ1-2; 8 nucleotides align to TRBD1. Germline V gene data show CDR1 as ENHRY and CDR2 as SYGVKD. This CDR3 contains 17 residues. Trimming took 2 bases from V and 3 from J; bases not matched to a gene: 11. CDR3 loop: CAISEPRGRGRDYGYTF. CDR3 nucleotides: TGTGCCATCAGTGAGCCCAGGGGGCGCGGCAGGGACTATGGCTACACCTTC.